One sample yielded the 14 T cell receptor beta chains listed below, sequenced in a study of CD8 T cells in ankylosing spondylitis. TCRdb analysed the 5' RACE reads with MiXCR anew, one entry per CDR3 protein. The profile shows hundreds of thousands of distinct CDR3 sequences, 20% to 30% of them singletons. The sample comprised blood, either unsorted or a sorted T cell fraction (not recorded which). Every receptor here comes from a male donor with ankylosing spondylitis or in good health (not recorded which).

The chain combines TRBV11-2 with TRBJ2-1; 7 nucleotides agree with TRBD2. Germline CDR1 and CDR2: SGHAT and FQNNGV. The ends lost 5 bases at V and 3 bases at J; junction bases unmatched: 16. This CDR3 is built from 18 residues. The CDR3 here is CASSPWGGVVIGYNEQFF. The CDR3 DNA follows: TGTGCCAGCAGCCCCTGGGGGGGGGTGGTAATCGGCTACAATGAGCAGTTCTTC.

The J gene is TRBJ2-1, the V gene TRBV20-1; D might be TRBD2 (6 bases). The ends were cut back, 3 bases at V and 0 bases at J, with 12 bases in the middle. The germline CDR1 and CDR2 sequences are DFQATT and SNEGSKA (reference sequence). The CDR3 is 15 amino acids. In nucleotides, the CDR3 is TGCAGTGCTAGCGGGCTCGGGGGCTCCTACAATGAGCAGTTCTTC. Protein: CSASGLGGSYNEQFF.

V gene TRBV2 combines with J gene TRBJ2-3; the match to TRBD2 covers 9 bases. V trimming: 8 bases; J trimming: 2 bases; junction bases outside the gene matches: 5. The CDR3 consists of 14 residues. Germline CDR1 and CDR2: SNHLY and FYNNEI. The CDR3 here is CASDSSGATDTQYF. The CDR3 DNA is TGTGCCAGCGATTCTAGCGGGGCCACAGATACGCAGTATTTT.

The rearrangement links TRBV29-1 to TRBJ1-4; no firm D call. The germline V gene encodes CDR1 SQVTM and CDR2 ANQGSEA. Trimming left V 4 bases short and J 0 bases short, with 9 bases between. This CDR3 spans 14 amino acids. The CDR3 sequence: CSVVATATNEKLFF. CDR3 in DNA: TGCAGCGTTGTAGCCACGGCAACTAATGAAAAACTGTTTTTT.

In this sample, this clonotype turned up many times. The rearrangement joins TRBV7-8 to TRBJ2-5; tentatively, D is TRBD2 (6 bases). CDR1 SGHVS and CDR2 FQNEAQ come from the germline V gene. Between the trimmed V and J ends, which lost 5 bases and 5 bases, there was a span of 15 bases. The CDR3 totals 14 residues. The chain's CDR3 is CASSLQTSRETQYF. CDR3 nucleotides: TGTGCCAGCAGCCTACAGACTAGTCGCGAGACCCAGTACTTC. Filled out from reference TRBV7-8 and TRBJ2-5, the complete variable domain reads GAGVSQSPRYKVAKRGQDVALRCDPISGHVSLFWYQQALGQGPEFLTYFQNEAQLDKSGLPSDRFFAERPEGSVSTLKIQRTQQEDSAVYLCASSLQTSRETQYFGPGTRLLVL.

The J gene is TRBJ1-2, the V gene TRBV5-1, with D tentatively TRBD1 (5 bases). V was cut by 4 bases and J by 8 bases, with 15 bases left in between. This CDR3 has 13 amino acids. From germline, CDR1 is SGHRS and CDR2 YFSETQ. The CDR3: CASSQEQVGGYTF. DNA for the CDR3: TGCGCCAGCAGCCAAGAACAGGTCGGCGGCTACACCTTC.

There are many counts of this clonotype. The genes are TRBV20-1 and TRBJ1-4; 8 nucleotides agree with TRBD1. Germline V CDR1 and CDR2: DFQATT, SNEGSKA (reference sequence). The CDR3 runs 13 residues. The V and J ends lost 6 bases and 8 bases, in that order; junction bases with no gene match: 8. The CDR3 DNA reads TGCAGTGCCGCAGGGGGCGCAGAGGAAAAACTGTTTTTT. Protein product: CSAAGGAEEKLFF.

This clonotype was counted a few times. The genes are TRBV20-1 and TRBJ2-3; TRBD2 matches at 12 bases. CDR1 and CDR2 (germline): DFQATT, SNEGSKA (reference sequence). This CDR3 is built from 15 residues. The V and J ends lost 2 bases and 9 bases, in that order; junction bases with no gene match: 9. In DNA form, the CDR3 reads TGCAGTGCTAGAAAGACTAGCGGGAGATCGGGGACGCAGTATTTT. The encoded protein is CSARKTSGRSGTQYF.

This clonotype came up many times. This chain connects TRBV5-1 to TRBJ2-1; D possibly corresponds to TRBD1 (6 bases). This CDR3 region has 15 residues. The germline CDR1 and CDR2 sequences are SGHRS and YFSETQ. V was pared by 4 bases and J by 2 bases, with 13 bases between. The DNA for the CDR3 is TGCGCCAGCAGCCGCCGGACAGATCCCTACAATGAGCAGTTCTTC. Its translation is CASSRRTDPYNEQFF.

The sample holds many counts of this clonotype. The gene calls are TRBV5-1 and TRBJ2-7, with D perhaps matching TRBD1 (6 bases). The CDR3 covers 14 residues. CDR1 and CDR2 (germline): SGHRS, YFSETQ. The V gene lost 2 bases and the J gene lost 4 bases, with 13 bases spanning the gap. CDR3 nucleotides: TGCGCCAGCAGCTTCGGGACACGGCAGTACGAGCAGTACTTC. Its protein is CASSFGTRQYEQYF.

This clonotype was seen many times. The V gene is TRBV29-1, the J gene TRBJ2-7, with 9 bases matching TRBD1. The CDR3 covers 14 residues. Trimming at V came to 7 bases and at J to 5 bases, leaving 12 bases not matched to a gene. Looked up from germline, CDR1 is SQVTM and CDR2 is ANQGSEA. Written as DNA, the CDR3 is TGCAGCGCCACCGGGACAGGGACATCTGACGAGCAGTACTTC. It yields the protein CSATGTGTSDEQYF.

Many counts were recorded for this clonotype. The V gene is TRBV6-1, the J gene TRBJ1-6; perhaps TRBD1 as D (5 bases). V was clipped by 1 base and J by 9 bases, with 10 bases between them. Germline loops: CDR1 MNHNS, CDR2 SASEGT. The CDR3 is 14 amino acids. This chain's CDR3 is CASSEDRGGSPLHF. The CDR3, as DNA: TGTGCCAGCAGTGAAGATAGGGGAGGTTCACCCCTCCACTTT.

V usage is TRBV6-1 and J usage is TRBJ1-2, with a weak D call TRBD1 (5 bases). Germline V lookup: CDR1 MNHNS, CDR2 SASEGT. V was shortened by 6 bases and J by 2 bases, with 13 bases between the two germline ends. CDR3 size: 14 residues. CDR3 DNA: TGTGCCAGCAGCAAACGGGCAGGGAACTATGGCTACACCTTC. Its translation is CASSKRAGNYGYTF.

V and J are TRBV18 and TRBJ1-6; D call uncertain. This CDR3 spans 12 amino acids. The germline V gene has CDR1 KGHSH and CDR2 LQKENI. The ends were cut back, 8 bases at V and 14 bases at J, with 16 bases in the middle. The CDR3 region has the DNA TGTGCCAGCCGGACGGGTTTCGCGGCCCTCCACTTT. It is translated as CASRTGFAALHF.